Detailed here is one T cell receptor beta chain. Its antigen is still unknown. Authors' data handling: Junction-only immunoSEQ data arrived without quality scores, meaning filtering differed. TCRdb's copy holds only in-frame clones and misses some; the assay was immunoSEQ multiplex PCR. V, J and clone size derive from that table, while D and trimming were established from the DNA sequence. The table shows about 460,000 clones, with approximately 80% occurring only once. This specimen belongs to a study of shared clonotypes between healthy human individuals. Study observations and caveats: Clonotype sharing among donors likely depends on sequencing depth. Researchers sampled only blood; tissue repertoires likely differ.

V was clipped by 3 bases and J by 1 base, with 5 bases between them. This CDR3 spans 13 amino acids. Germline CDR1 is SGHRS and CDR2 is YFSETQ. Unsorted samples drew genomic DNA from roughly 88 million PBMCs. V is TRBV5-1 and J is TRBJ2-1; D is possibly TRBD2 (5 bases). This sequence was found in a woman aged 40 to 49 in good health. Some clones in this sample may be carry-over from other donors' samples. Input material: PBMCs. The CDR3 spells CASSWESYNEQFF. In nucleotides, the CDR3 is TGCGCCAGCAGCTGGGAGTCCTACAATGAGCAGTTCTTC.